The 10 T cell receptor beta chains listed next were all sequenced from one sample in a study of Tregs in tolerant kidney transplant recipients. The table came from immunoSEQ multiplex PCR; TCRdb's copy has only in-frame clones and leaves some out. The data contain roughly 66,000 clones, roughly 89% of them singletons. This material consisted of CD8+ T cells from blood, taken before the transplant. These receptors were obtained from a human donor who received a combined kidney and bone marrow transplant.

This rearrangement joins TRBV6-5 to TRBJ2-7, with D possibly TRBD2 on 5 matching bases. Germline V CDR1 and CDR2: MNHEY, SVGAGI. This CDR3 has 13 amino acids. V was pared by 6 bases and J by 0 bases, with 9 bases between. The CDR3 loop reads CASSSGISYEQYF. Written as DNA, the CDR3 is TGTGCCAGCAGCTCCGGGATCTCCTACGAGCAGTACTTC.

The V and J genes are TRBV6-1 and TRBJ2-2; D possibly corresponds to TRBD1 (6 bases). The CDR3 contains 15 residues. CDR1 and CDR2 (germline): MNHNS, SASEGT. Trimming pared 6 bases from V and 5 bases from J, leaving 16 bases between. CDR3 in amino acids: CASSPWVRGTGELFF. The CDR3 DNA reads TGTGCCAGCAGCCCCTGGGTTAGGGGGACCGGGGAGCTGTTTTTT.

The chain combines TRBV27 with TRBJ2-7, with 8 nucleotides matching TRBD1. CDR1 MNHEY and CDR2 SMNVEV come from the germline V gene (reference sequence). Trimming took 3 bases from V and 4 from J; bases not matched to a gene: 8. The CDR3 extends over 15 amino acids. The CDR3 region is CASSLFGTGFYEQYF. The DNA of the CDR3 is TGTGCCAGCAGTTTGTTCGGGACAGGATTTTACGAGCAGTACTTC.

The CDR3 protein is CASSRTSGRTAGELFF. The CDR3 DNA follows: TGCGCCAGCAGCAGGACTAGCGGGAGAACGGCCGGGGAGCTGTTTTTT. The chain couples TRBV4-1 to TRBJ2-2; 13 nucleotides align to TRBD2. Trimming at V came to 5 bases and at J to 6 bases, leaving 6 bases not matched to a gene. CDR1 is MGHRA, CDR2 YSYEKL, per germline. The CDR3 consists of 16 residues.

This chain joins TRBV9 and TRBJ2-5; 7 nucleotides align to TRBD1. The closer fit of TRBJ2-7 to the DNA end suggests the J call may be wrong. This CDR3 region has 15 residues. Germline CDR1 is SGDLS and CDR2 is YYNGEE. CDR3 DNA sequence: TGTGCCAGCAGCGTAGAGGGACAGTTCTTTGGCGAGCAGTACTTC. Translating gives CASSVEGQFFGEQYF.

V is TRBV13 and J is TRBJ2-5; TRBD2 aligns across 7 bases. Germline V lookup: CDR1 PRHDT, CDR2 FYEKMQ (reference sequence). The CDR3 covers 15 residues. The ends lost 0 bases at V and 4 bases at J; junction bases unmatched: 5. Written as DNA, the CDR3 is TGTGCCAGCAGCTTAGGGGGGGACTATACAGAGACCCAGTACTTC. It specifies CASSLGGDYTETQYF.

The chain couples TRBV10-3 to TRBJ2-1; a weak D match, TRBD2 (6 bases). V was clipped by 7 bases and J by 4 bases, with 20 bases between them. The CDR3 is 16 residues long. Per the germline V gene, CDR1 is ENHRY and CDR2 is SYGVKD. In nucleotides, the CDR3 is TGTGCCATCACCCCTAGCCCCGGGAGTCGGTACAATGAGCAGTTCTTC. It translates to CAITPSPGSRYNEQFF.

The J gene is TRBJ1-3, the V gene TRBV28; perhaps TRBD1 as D (5 bases). The V end was cut by 3 bases, the J end by 0 bases, with 9 bases between. Germline V gene sequence: CDR1 MDHEN, CDR2 SYDVKM. There are 15 residues in the CDR3. The CDR3 DNA is TGTGCCAGCAGTTTGGGGCGAAACTCTGGAAACACCATATATTTT. Translation: CASSLGRNSGNTIYF. The variable domain in full, with the rest retrieved from reference TRBV28 and TRBJ1-3, is DVKVTQSSRYLVKRTGEKVFLECVQDMDHENMFWYRQDPGLGLRLIYFSYDVKMKEKGDIPEGYSVSREKKERFSLILESASTNQTSMYLCASSLGRNSGNTIYFGEGSWLTVV.

The chain has TRBV9 and TRBJ2-5; 11 bases fit TRBD1. V gave up 4 bases and J gave up 3 bases; unmatched junction bases: 8. The germline gives CDR1 SGDLS, CDR2 YYNGEE. The CDR3 is 16 residues long. The CDR3 sequence is CASSLRWGQGEETQYF. The DNA for the CDR3 is TGTGCCAGCAGCCTCAGATGGGGACAGGGGGAAGAGACCCAGTACTTC.

The V call is TRBV30, the J call TRBJ2-1; D remains ambiguous. CDR1 GTSNPN and CDR2 SVGIG come from the germline V gene (reference sequence). CDR3 length: 14 residues. Deletions cut 2 bases from V and 3 bases from J, with 11 bases between. This CDR3 is CAWSPENFYNEQFF. CDR3 sequence (DNA): TGTGCCTGGAGTCCGGAGAACTTCTACAATGAGCAGTTCTTC.